This T cell receptor beta chain was observed in a study of shared clonotypes between healthy human individuals. Every subset's genomic DNA went evenly onto several immunoSEQ plates. Sequencing used immunoSEQ multiplex PCR; TCRdb keeps in-frame clones, though not all of them. Counted here are 1,500,000 or so clones, roughly 96% occurring once; the ten biggest clones make up 1% to 1.5%. The V end lost 4 bases, the J end lost 5 bases, and 9 bases lay between the germline ends. Germline assignment: CDR1 MDHEN and CDR2 SYDVKM. The CDR3 loop spans 12 amino acids. The genes are TRBV28 and TRBJ2-7, with D possibly TRBD2 on 6 matching bases. This clonotype was obtained from a young man in good health. The specimen was naive CD4+ T cells sorted from blood. Subset indicated: CD45RA+ positively selected. The CDR3, as DNA: TGTGCCAGCAGTTCGGGACTCCACGAGCAGTACTTC. Translating it yields CASSSGLHEQYF.